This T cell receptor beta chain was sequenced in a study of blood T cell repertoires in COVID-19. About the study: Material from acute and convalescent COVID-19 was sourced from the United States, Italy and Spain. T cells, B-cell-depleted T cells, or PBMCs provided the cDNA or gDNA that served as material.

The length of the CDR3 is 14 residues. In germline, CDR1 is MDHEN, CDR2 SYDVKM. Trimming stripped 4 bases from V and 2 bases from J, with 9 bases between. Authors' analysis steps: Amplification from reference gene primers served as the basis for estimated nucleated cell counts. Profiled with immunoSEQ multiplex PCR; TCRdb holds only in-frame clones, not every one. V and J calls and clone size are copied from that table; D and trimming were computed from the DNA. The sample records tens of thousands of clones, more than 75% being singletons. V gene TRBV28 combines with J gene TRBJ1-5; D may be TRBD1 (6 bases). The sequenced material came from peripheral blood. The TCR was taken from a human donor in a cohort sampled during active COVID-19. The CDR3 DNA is TGTGCCAGCAGTTACCCAGGGGGCAATCAGCCCCAGCATTTT. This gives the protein CASSYPGGNQPQHF.